The 7 T cell receptor beta chains below were found in one sample sequenced in a study of T-cell reconstitution after alpha-beta-depleted transplantation in children. Library preparation (for TCRbeta) was performed with unique molecular identifiers. TCRdb itself ran the PCR reads through MiXCR, one entry per CDR3 protein. The sample carries about 640,000 distinct CDR3 sequences, roughly 15% recorded once. Source: PBMCs from the stem cell graft donor, taken from the stem cell graft. Source of these receptors: a human donor who donated a stem cell graft to a child with acute myeloid leukemia.

This clonotype appeared many times. The DNA for the CDR3 is TGCAGCGGGGGACAGGGAAATACGCAGTATTTT. It encodes CSGGQGNTQYF. The rearrangement uses TRBV29-1 and TRBJ2-3, with TRBD1 matching over 9 bases. V lost 7 bases and J lost 7; bases outside the gene matches: 3. There are 11 residues in the CDR3. Germline lookup yields CDR1 SQVTM and CDR2 ANQGSEA.

This clonotype was counted ten times or more. The chain has TRBV20-1 and TRBJ2-3; 8 bases line up with TRBD2. V was clipped by 0 bases and J by 7 bases; unmatched bases: 12. Germline-derived CDR1 and CDR2 are DFQATT and SNEGSKA (reference sequence). The CDR3 totals 16 residues. The CDR3 nucleotides read TGCAGTGCTAGAGATCGCCCGGGACTAGGAACGAATACGCAGTATTTT. Translating gives CSARDRPGLGTNTQYF.

This clonotype was counted at least ten times. CDR3 coding DNA: TGCAGTGCTAGAGACGGGACTAGCGGGTGGGGCACAGATACGCAGTATTTT. It encodes CSARDGTSGWGTDTQYF. The chain couples TRBV20-1 to TRBJ2-3; the match to TRBD2 covers 12 bases. Germline CDR1 reads DFQATT; CDR2 reads SNEGSKA (reference sequence). Trimming took 0 bases from V and 1 from J; bases not matched to a gene: 5. The length of the CDR3 is 17 residues.

Many counts were recorded for this clonotype. The V and J genes are TRBV7-2 and TRBJ2-1, with D possibly being TRBD2 (5 bases). The CDR3 loop spans 15 amino acids. Germline V gene lookup returns CDR1 SGHTA and CDR2 FQGNSA. V dropped 3 bases and J dropped 1 base, with 10 bases sitting between them. Here the CDR3 DNA reads TGTGCCAGCAGCTTCCAAGGCGGGTCCTACAATGAGCAGTTCTTC. This translates into CASSFQGGSYNEQFF.

This clonotype has only a few counts. This chain links TRBV5-5 with TRBJ1-1; D possibly corresponds to TRBD1 (5 bases). The CDR3 is 15 amino acids. V was cut by 0 bases and J by 3 bases, with 12 bases left in between. Germline loops: CDR1 SGHKS, CDR2 YYEKEE (reference sequence). This CDR3 is CASSLGGGTDTEAFF. CDR3 bases: TGTGCCAGCAGCTTGGGGGGGGGGACGGACACTGAAGCTTTCTTT. Full variable domain (rest looked up from reference TRBV5-5 and TRBJ1-1): DAGVTQSPTHLIKTRGQQVTLRCSPISGHKSVSWYQQVLGQGPQFIFQYYEKEERGRGNFPDRFSARQFPNYSSELNVNALLLGDSALYLCASSLGGGTDTEAFFGQGTRLTVV.

The rearrangement joins TRBV13 to TRBJ2-5; 8 positions agree with TRBD2. The CDR3 consists of 17 residues. Germline V gives CDR1 PRHDT, CDR2 FYEKMQ (reference sequence). Unmatched junction bases numbered 10, after V lost 2 bases and J lost 2 bases. The CDR3 sequence: CASSLFQERGPQETQYF. CDR3 coding DNA: TGTGCCAGCAGCTTATTTCAGGAGCGGGGGCCTCAAGAGACCCAGTACTTC.

This clonotype turned up a few times. The chain employs TRBV20-1 and TRBJ2-3; 14 bases agree with TRBD2. The germline gives CDR1 DFQATT, CDR2 SNEGSKA (reference sequence). This CDR3 spans 18 amino acids. Trimming took 5 bases from V and 2 from J; bases not matched to a gene: 12. The CDR3, as DNA: TGCAGTGCTCTCCGAACCCGGACTAGCGGGGGGAACACAGATACGCAGTATTTT. Amino acid sequence: CSALRTRTSGGNTDTQYF.